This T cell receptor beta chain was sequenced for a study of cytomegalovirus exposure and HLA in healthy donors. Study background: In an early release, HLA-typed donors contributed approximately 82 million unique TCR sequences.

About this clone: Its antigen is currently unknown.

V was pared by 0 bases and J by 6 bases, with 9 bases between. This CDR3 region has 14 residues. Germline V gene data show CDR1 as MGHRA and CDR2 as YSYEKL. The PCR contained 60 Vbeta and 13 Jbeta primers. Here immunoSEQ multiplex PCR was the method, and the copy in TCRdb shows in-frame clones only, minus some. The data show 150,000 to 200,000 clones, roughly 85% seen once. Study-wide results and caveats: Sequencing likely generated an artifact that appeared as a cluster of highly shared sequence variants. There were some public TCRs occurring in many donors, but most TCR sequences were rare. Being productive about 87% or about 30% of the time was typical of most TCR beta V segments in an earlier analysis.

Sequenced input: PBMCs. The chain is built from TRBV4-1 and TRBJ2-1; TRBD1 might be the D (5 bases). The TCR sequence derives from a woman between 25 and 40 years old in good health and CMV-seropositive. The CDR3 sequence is CASSQDRVVNEQFF. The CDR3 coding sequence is TGCGCCAGCAGCCAAGACAGGGTGGTCAATGAGCAGTTCTTC.